This T cell receptor beta chain was obtained from a study of blood T cell repertoires in COVID-19. About the study: Samples representing acute and convalescent COVID-19 were sourced from the United States, Italy and Spain. PBMCs, B-cell-depleted T cells, or T cells were the source of the cDNA or gDNA that made up the material.

Per the original data handling: Nucleated cell counts were estimated from reference gene primer amplification. Libraries were prepared by immunoSEQ multiplex PCR; TCRdb keeps only in-frame clonotypes and omits some of them. V and J calls and clone size are copied from that table; D and trimming were computed from the DNA. Among around 450,000 clones listed, approximately 90% were seen once. This CDR3 contains 15 residues. Trimming stripped 1 base from V and 4 bases from J, with 12 bases between. Germline V gene lookup returns CDR1 SEHNR and CDR2 FQNEAQ (reference sequence). The chain combines TRBV7-9 with TRBJ2-3; D unclear. This clonotype was sampled from a woman aged 25 to 45 with acute or convalescent COVID-19. The sequenced sample consisted of peripheral blood. The CDR3 loop reads CASSLDRSPADTQYF. The CDR3 nucleotides are TGTGCCAGCAGCTTAGATCGGTCTCCTGCAGATACGCAGTATTTT.